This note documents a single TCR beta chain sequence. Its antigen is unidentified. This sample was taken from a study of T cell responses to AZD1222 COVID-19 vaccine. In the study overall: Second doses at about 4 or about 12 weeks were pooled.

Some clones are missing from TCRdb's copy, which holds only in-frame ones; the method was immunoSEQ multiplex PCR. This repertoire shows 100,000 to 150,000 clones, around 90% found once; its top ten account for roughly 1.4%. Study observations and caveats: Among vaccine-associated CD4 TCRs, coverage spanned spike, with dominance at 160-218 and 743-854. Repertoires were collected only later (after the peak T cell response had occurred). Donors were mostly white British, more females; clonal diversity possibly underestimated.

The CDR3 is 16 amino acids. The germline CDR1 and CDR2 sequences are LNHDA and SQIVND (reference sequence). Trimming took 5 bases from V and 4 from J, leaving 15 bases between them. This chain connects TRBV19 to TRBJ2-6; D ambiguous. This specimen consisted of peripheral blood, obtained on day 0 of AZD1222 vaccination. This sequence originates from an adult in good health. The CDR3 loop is CASSATQGTGANVLTF. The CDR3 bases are TGTGCCAGTAGTGCTACGCAAGGCACCGGGGCCAACGTCCTGACTTTC. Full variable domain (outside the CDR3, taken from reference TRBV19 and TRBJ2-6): DGGITQSPKYLFRKEGQNVTLSCEQNLNHDAMYWYRQDPGQGLRLIYYSQIVNDFQKGDIAEGYSVSREKKESFPLTVTSAQKNPTAFYLCASSATQGTGANVLTFGAGSRLTVL.